This T cell receptor (beta chain) was captured in a study of blood T cells in healthy people across ages. The sample holds many counts of this clonotype. The germline gene is not matched at one end of the junction; a read error may be the cause. This CDR3 contains 11 residues. Germline V gene sequence: CDR1 KGHSH, CDR2 LQKENI. PCR was performed a second time for about 6 to 12 cycles using a sample-barcoded 5' primer and a J-beta primer mix. TCRdb independently ran MiXCR on the 5' RACE reads; one entry per CDR3 protein. The sample has fewer than 2 million distinct CDR3 sequences, about 39% seen once. The receptor was isolated from a human donor in good health. The gene calls are TRBV18 and TRBJ2-5; unclear D gene. The specimen was blood. DNA of the CDR3: TGCGCCAGCAGCCAGACGGAGACCCAGTACTTC. Protein: CASSQTETQYF.